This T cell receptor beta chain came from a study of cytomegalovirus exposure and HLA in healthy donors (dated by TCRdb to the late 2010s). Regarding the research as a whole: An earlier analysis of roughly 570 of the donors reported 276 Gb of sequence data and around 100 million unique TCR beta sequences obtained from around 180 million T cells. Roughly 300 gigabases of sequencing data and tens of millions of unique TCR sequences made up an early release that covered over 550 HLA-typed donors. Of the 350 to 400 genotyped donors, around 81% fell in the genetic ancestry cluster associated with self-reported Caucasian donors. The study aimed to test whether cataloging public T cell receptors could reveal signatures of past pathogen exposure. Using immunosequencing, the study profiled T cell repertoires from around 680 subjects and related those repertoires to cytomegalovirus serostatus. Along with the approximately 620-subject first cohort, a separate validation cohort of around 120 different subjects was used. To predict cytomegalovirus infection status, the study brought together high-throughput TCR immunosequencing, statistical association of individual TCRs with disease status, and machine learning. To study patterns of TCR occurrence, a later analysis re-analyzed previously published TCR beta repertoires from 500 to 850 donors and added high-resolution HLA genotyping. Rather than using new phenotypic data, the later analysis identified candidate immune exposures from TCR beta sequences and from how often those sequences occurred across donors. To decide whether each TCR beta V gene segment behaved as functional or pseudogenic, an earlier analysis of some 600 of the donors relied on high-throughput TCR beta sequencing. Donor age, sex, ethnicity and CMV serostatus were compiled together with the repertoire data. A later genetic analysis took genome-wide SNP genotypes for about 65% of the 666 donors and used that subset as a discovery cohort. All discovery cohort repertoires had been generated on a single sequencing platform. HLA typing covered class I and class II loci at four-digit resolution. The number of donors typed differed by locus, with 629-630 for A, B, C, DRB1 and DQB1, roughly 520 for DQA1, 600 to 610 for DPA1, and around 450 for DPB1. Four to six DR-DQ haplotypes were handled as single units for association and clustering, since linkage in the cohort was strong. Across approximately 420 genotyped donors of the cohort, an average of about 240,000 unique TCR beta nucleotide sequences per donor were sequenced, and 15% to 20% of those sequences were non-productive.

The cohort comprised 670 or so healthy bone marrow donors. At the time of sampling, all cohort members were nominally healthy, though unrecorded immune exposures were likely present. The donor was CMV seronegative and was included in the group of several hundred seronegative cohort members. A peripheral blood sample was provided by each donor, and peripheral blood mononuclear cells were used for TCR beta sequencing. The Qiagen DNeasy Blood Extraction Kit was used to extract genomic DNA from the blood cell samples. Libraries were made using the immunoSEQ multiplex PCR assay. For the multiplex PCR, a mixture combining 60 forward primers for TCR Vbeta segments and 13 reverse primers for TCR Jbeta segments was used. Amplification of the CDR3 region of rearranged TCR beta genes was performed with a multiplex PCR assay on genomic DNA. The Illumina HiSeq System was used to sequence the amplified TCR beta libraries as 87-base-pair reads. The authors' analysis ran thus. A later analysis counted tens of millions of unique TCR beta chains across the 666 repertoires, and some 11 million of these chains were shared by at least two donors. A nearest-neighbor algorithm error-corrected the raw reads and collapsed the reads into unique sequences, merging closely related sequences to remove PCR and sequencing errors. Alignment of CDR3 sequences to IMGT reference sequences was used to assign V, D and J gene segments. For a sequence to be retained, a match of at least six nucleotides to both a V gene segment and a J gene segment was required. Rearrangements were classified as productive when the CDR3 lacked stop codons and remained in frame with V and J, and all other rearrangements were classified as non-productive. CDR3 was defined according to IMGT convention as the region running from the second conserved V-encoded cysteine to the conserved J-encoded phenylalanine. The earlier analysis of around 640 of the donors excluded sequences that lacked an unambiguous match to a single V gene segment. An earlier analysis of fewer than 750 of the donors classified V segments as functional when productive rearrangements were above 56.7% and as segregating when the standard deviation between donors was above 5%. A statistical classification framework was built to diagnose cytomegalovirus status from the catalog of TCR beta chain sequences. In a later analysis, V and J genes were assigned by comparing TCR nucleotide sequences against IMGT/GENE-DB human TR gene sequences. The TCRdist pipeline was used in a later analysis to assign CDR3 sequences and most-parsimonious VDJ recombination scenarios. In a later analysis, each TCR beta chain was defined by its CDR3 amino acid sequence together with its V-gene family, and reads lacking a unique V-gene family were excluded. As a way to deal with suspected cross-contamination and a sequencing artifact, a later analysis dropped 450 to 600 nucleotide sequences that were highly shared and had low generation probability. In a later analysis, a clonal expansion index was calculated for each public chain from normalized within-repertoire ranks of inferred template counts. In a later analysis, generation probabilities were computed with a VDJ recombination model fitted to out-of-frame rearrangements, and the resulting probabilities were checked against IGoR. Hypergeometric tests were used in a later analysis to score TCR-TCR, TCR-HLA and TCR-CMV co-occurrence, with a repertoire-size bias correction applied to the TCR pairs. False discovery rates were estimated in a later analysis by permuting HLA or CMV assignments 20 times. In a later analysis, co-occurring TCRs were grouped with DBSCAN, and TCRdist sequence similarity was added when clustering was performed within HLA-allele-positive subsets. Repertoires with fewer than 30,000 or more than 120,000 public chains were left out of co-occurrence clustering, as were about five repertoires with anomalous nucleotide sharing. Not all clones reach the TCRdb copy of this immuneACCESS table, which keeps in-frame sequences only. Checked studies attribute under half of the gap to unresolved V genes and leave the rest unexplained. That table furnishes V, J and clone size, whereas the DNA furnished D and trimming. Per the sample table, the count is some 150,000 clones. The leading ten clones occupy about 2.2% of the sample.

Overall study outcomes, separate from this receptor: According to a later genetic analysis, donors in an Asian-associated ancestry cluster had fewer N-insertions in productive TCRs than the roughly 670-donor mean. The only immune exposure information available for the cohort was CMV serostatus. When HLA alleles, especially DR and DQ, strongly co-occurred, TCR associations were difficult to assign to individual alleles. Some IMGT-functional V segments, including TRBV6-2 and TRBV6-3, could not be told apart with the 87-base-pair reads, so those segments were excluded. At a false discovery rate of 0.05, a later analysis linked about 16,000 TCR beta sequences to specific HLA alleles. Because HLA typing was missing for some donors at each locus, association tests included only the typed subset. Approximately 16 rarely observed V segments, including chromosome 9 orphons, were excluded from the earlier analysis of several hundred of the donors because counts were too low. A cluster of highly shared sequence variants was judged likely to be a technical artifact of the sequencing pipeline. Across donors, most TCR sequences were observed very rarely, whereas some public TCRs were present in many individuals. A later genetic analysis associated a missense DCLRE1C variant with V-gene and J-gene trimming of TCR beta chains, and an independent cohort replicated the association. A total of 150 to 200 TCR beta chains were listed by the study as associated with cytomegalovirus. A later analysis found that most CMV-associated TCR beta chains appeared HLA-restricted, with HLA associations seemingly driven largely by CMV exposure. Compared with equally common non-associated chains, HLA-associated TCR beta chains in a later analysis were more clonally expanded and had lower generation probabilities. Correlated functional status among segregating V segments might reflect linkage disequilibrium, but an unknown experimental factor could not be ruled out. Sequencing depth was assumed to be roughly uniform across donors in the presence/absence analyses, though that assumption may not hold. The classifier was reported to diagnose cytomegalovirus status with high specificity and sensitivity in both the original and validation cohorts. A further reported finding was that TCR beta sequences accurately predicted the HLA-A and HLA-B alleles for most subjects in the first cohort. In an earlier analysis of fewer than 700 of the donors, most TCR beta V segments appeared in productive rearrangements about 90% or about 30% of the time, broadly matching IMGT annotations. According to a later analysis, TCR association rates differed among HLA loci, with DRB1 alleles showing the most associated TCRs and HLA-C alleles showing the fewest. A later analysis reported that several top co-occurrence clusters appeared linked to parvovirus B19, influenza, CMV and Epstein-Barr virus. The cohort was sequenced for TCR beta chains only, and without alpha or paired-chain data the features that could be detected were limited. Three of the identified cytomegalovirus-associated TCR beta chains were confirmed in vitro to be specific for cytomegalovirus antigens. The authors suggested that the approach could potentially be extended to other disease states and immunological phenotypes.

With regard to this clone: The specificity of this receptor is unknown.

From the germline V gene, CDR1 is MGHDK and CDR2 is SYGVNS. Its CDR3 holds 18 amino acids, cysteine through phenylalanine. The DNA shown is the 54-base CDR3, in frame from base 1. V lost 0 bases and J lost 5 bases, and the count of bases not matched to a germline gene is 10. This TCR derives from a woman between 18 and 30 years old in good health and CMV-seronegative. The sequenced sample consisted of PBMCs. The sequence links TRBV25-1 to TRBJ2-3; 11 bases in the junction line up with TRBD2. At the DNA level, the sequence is TGTGCCAGCAGTGAATATTGGGATAGCGGGAGGGCCAAAGATACGCAGTATTTT. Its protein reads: CASSEYWDSGRAKDTQYF.